The clone carrying this TCR beta chain was recorded only once. The record originates from a study of blood T cell repertoires in COVID-19. Using immunoSEQ multiplex PCR, the repertoire was profiled, and TCRdb retains in-frame clones only, with some absent. This table holds 250,000 to 300,000 clones, about 86% found once. CDR1 SGHKS and CDR2 YYEKEE come from the germline V gene (reference sequence). With 0 bases clipped from V and 0 bases from J, the junction kept 8 bases outside the gene matches. This CDR3 contains 18 residues. V and J are TRBV5-5 and TRBJ1-3; 8 bases match TRBD1. The receptor's source is a man aged 18 to 29 with active or convalescent COVID-19. The specimen was peripheral blood. CDR3 residues: CASSLVGTGRNSGNTIYF. DNA of the CDR3: TGTGCCAGCAGCTTGGTGGGGACAGGAAGAAACTCTGGAAACACCATATATTTT.